This T cell receptor beta chain came from a study of Ad26.COV2.S vaccination and SARS-CoV-2 variants. In germline, CDR1 is MNHNY, CDR2 SVGAGI (reference sequence). The CDR3 sequence is 12 residues long. The V end lost 2 bases, the J end lost 7 bases, and 6 bases lay between the germline ends. Profiling relied on immunoSEQ multiplex PCR, and the TCRdb table lists in-frame clones only, not all of them. There are hundreds of thousands of clones in the sample; 65% to 90% occur only once, and about 10% lies in the top ten. Treatment: some 20 received Ad26.COV2.S at low or high dose, single or two shots; about 5 received placebo; per-sample allocation not given. Samples analyzed were those drawn on day 63 after the first vaccine or placebo injection. Cohort 1b enrolled adults aged 18-55 years in Boston. Study results and limitations: Substantial post-vaccination breadth of spike-specific CD8+ and CD4+ T cell responses was reported. Breadth of non-spike TCRs did not differ between vaccinees and placebo recipients.

This clone was seen many times. Its specificity is unknown. The specimen was peripheral blood, collected in a trial of Ad26.COV2.S vaccine versus placebo. The clonotype originates from a person between 18 and 60 years old who received the Ad26.COV2.S COVID-19 vaccine or a placebo. The chain is built from TRBV6-6 and TRBJ1-5, with D uncertain. CDR3 coding DNA: TGTGCCAGCAGTTACCCGAGCCAGCCCCAGCATTTT. It specifies CASSYPSQPQHF.